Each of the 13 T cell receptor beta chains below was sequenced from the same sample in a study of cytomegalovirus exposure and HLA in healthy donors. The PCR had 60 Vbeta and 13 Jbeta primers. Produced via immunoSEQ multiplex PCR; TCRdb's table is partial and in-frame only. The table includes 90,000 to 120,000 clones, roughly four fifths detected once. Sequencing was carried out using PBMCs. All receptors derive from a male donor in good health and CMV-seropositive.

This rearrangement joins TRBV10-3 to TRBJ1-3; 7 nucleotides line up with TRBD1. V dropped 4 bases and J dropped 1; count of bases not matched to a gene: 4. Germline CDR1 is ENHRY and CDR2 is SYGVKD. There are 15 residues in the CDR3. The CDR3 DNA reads TGTGCCATCAGTGGCGCGACAGGGTCTGGAAACACCATATATTTT. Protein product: CAISGATGSGNTIYF.

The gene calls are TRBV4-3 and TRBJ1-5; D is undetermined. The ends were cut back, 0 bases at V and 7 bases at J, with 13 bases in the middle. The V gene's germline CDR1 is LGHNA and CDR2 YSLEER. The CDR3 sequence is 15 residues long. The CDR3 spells CASSQDTEGYQPQHF. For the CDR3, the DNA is TGCGCCAGCAGCCAAGATACGGAGGGTTACCAGCCCCAGCATTTT.

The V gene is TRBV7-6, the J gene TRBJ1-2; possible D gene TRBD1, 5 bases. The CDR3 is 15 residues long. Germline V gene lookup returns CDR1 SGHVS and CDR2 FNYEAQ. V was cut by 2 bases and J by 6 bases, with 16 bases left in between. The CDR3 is CASSLYLRDGDGYTF. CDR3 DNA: TGTGCCAGCAGCTTATACCTCAGGGATGGGGATGGCTACACCTTC.

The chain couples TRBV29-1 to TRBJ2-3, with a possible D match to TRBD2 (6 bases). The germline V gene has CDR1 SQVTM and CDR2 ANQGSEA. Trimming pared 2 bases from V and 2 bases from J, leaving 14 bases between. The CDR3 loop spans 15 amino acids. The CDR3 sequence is CSVEKTGGITDTQYF. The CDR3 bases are TGCAGCGTTGAAAAGACCGGGGGAATCACAGATACGCAGTATTTT.

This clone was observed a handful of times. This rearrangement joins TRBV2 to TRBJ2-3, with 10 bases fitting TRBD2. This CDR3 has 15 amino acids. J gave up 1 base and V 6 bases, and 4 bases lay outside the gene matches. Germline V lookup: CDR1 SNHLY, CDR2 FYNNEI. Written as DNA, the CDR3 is TGTGCCAGCAGGACCCTAGCGGGGGGCACAGATACGCAGTATTTT. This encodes CASRTLAGGTDTQYF.

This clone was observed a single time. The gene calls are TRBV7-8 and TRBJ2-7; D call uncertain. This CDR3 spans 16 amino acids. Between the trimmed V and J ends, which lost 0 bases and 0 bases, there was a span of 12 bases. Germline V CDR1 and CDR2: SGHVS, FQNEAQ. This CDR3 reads CASSLAGSVSSYEQYF. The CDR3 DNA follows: TGTGCCAGCAGCTTAGCGGGCTCAGTTAGCTCCTACGAGCAGTACTTC.

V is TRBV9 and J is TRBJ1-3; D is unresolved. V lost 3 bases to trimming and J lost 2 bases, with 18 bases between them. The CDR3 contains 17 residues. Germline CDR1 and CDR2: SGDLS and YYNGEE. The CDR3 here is CASSARRAGLTGNTIYF. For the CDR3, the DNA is TGTGCCAGCAGCGCTAGGAGGGCAGGCTTAACTGGAAACACCATATATTTT.

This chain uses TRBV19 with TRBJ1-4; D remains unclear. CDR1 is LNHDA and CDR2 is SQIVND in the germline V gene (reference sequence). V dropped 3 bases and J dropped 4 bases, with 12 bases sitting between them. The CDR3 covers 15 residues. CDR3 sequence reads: CASSMAAASNEKLFF. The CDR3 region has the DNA TGTGCCAGTAGTATGGCGGCAGCGAGTAATGAAAAACTGTTTTTT.

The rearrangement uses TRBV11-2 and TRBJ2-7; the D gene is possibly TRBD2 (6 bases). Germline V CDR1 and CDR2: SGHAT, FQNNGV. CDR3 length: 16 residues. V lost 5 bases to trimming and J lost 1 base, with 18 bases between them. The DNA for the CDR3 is TGTGCCAGCAGCCCCCTGAGGGGACTGAGGTCCTACGAGCAGTACTTC. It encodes CASSPLRGLRSYEQYF.

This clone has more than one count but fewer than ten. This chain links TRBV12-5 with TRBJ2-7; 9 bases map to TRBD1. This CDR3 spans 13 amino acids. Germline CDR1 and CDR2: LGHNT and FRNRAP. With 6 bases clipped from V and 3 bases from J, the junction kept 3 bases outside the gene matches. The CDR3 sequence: CASGRDRDYEQYF. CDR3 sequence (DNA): TGTGCTAGTGGCCGGGACAGGGACTACGAGCAGTACTTC.

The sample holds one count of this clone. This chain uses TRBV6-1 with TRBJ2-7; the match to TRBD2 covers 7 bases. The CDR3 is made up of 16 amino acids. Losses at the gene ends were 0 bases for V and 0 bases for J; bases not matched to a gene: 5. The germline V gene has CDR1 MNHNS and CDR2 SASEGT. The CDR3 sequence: CASSEARGLSSYEQYF. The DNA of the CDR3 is TGTGCCAGCAGTGAAGCGAGGGGACTAAGCTCCTACGAGCAGTACTTC.

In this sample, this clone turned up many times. The CDR3 is CASSQEAGGNYEQYF. The CDR3 nucleotides are TGCGCCAGCAGCCAAGAAGCGGGGGGAAACTACGAGCAGTACTTC. V is TRBV4-3 and J is TRBJ2-7, with 9 positions matching TRBD2. CDR3 size: 15 residues. The V gene's germline CDR1 is LGHNA and CDR2 YSLEER. V trimming: 0 bases; J trimming: 3 bases; junction bases outside the gene matches: 3.

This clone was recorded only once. Here the CDR3 DNA reads TGTGCCAGCAGCTTGACTTGGGGCAGGGTGTTTATTCAGCCCCAGCATTTT. It encodes CASSLTWGRVFIQPQHF. The gene calls are TRBV5-8 and TRBJ1-5, with a tentative D call TRBD1 (5 bases). V was cut by 1 base and J by 6 bases, with 20 bases left in between. The CDR3 extends over 17 amino acids. The germline gives CDR1 SGHTS, CDR2 YDEGEE.